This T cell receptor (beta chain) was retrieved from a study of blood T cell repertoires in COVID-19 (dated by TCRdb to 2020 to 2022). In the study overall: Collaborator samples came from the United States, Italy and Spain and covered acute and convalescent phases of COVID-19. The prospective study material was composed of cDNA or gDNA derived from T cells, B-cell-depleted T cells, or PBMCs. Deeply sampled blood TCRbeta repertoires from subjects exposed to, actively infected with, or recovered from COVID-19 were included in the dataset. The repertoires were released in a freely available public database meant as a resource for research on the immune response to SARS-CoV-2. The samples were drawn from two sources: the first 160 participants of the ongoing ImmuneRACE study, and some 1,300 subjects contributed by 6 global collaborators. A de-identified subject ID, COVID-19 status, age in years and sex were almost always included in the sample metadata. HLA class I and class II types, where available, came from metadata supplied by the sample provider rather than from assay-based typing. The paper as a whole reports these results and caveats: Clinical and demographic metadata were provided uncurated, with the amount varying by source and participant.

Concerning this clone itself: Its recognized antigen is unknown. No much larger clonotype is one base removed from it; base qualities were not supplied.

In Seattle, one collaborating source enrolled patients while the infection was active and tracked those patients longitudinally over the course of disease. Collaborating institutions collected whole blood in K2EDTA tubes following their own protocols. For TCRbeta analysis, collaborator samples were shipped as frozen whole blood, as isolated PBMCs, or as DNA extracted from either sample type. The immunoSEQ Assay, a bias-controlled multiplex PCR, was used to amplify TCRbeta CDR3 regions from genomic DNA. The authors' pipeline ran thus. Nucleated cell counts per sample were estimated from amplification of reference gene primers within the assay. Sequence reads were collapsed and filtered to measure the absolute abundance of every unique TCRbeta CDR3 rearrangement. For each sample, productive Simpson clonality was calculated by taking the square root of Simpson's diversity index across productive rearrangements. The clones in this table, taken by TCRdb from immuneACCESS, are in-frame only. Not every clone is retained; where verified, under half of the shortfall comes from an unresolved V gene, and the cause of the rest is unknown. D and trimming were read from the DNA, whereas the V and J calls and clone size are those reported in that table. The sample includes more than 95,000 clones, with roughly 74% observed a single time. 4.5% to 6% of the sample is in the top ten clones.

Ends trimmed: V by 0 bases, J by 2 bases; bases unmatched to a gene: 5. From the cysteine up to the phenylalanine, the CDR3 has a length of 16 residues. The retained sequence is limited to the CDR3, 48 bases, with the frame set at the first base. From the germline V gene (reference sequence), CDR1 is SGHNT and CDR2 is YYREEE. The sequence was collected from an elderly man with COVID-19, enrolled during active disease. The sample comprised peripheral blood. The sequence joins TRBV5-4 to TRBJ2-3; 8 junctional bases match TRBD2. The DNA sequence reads TGTGCCAGCAGCTTGGACCGTAGCGGGATCACAGATACGCAGTATTTT. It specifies CASSLDRSGITDTQYF. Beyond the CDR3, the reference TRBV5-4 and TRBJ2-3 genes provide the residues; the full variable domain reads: ETGVTQSPTHLIKTRGQQVTLRCSSQSGHNTVSWYQQALGQGPQFIFQYYREEENGRGNFPPRFSGLQFPNYSSELNVNALELDDSALYLCASSLDRSGITDTQYFGPGTRLTVL.